This TCR beta chain was sequenced during a study of blood T cell repertoires in COVID-19. V trimming: 2 bases; J trimming: 6 bases; junction bases outside the gene matches: 16. The germline V gene has CDR1 LNHDA and CDR2 SQIVND (reference sequence). This CDR3 is 18 amino acids long. Sequencing used immunoSEQ multiplex PCR; TCRdb keeps in-frame clones, though not all of them. The data contain 150,000 to 200,000 clones, about 80% of them singletons. This TCR derives from a woman of 80 years or more with acute or convalescent COVID-19. What was sequenced was peripheral blood. The rearrangement links TRBV19 to TRBJ2-7; 10 positions agree with TRBD2. CDR3 amino acids: CASSIKLAGLGLQGEQYF. CDR3 bases: TGTGCCAGTAGTATAAAACTAGCGGGATTGGGTCTGCAAGGCGAGCAGTACTTC.